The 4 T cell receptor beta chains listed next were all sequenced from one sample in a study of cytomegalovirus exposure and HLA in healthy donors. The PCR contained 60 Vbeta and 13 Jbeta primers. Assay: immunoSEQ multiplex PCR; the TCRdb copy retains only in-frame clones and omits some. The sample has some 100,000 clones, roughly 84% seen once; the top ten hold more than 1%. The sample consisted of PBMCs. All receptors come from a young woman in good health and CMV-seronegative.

The CDR3 reads CARGGGENTEAFF. The CDR3 nucleotides read TGTGCCAGAGGGGGCGGCGAAAACACTGAAGCTTTCTTT. The rearrangement links TRBV19 to TRBJ1-1, with TRBD1 matching 7 bases. Looked up from germline, CDR1 is LNHDA and CDR2 is SQIVND (reference sequence). The V gene end was trimmed by 9 bases and the J gene end by 2 bases; junction bases not matched to a gene: 6. The CDR3 extends over 13 amino acids. The full variable domain, rest sourced from reference TRBV19 and TRBJ1-1, is DGGITQSPKYLFRKEGQNVTLSCEQNLNHDAMYWYRQDPGQGLRLIYYSQIVNDFQKGDIAEGYSVSREKKESFPLTVTSAQKNPTAFYLCARGGGENTEAFFGQGTRLTVV.

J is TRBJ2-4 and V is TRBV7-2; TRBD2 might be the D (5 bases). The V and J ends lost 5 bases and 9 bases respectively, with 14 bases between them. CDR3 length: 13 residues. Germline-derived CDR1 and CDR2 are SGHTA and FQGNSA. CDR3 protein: CASSVEWESIQYF. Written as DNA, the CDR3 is TGTGCCAGCAGCGTGGAGTGGGAGAGCATTCAGTACTTC.

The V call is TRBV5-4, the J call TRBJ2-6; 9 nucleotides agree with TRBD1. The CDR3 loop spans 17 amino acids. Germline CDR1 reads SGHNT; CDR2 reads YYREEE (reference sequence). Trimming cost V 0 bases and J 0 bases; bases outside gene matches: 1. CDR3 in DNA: TGTGCCAGCAGCTTGGGGACAGGGGCCTCTGGGGCCAACGTCCTGACTTTC. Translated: CASSLGTGASGANVLTF.

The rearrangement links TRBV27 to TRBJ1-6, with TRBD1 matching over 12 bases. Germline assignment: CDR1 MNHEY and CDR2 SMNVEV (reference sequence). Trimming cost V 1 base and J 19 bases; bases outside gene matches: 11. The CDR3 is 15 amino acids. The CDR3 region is CASSLFWDRGRGMHF. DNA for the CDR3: TGTGCCAGCAGTTTATTTTGGGACAGGGGGCGCGGGATGCACTTT.